This T cell receptor (beta chain) was obtained from a study of blood T cell repertoires in COVID-19. V lost 6 bases to trimming and J lost 8 bases; unmatched junction nucleotides: 7. This CDR3 region has 13 residues. Assay: immunoSEQ multiplex PCR; the TCRdb copy retains only in-frame clones and omits some. Here the sample spans over 150,000 clones, around three quarters being singletons. The clonotype comes from a woman in her seventies in a cohort exposed to, infected with or recovered from COVID-19 (not recorded which). Sequencing used PBMCs or T cells enriched from blood (not recorded which). V and J are TRBV12-3 or TRBV12-4 and TRBJ2-1, with 7 bases lining up with TRBD2. CDR3: CASSLGGPHEQFF. The CDR3 bases are TGTGCCAGCAGCCTGGGAGGGCCTCATGAGCAGTTCTTC.